This T cell receptor (beta chain) was identified during a study of Graves' ophthalmopathy and Graves' hyperthyroidism. TCR beta CDR3 regions were amplified from RNA transcripts. Second-round multiplex PCR came after first-round RT-PCR with HTBI primers. TCRdb used MiXCR to reprocess the multiplex PCR reads, holding one entry per CDR3 protein. The sample includes tens of thousands of distinct CDR3 sequences, about 50% of them seen just once. The germline CDR1 and CDR2 sequences are SGHRS and YFSETQ. CDR3 length: 12 amino acids. V lost 5 bases to trimming and J lost 6 bases, with 12 bases between them. The study excluded patients with other autoimmune diseases, uncontrolled infections, pregnancy or lactation.

The sequencing sample was made of peripheral blood. The chain carries TRBV5-1 and TRBJ2-7, with TRBD2 as a possible D gene (6 bases). The sequence derives from an adult man with Graves' ophthalmopathy. The CDR3 DNA is TGCGCCAGCAGTCGCCCGGGGGTCGAGCAGTACTTC. It encodes CASSRPGVEQYF.